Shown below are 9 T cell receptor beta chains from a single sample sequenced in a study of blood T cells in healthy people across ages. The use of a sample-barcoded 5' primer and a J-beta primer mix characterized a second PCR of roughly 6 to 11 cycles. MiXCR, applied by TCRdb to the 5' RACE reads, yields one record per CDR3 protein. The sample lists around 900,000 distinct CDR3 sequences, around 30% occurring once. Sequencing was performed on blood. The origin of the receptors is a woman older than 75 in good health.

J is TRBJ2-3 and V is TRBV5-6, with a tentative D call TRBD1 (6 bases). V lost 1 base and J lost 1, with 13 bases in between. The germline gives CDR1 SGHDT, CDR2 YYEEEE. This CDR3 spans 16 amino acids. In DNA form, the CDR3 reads TGTGCCAGCAGCTTGATGGGGGCGCGGGGCACAGATACGCAGTATTTT. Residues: CASSLMGARGTDTQYF.

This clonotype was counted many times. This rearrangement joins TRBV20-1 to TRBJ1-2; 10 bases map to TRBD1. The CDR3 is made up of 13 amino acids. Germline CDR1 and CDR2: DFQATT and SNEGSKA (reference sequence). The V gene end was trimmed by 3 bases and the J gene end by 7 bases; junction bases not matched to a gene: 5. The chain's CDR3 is CSASGTGDRGYTF. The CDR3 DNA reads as TGCAGTGCTAGCGGGACAGGGGATCGTGGCTACACCTTC.

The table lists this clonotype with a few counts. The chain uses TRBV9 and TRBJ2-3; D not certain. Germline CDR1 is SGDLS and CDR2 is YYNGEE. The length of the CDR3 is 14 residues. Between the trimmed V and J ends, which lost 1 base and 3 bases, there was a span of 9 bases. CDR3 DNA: TGTGCCAGCAGCGTAAGCTCTCTTACAGATACGCAGTATTTT. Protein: CASSVSSLTDTQYF.

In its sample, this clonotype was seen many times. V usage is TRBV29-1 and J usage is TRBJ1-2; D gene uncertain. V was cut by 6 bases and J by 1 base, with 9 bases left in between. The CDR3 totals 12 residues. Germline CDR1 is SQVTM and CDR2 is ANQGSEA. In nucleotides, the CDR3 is TGCAGCGTCTCCCGGCTTAACTATGGCTACACCTTC. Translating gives CSVSRLNYGYTF.

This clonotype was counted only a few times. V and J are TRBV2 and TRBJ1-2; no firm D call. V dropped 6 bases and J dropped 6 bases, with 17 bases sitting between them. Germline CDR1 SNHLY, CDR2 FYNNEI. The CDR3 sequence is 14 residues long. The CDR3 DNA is TGTGCCAGCAGACCCCCCACGGACGGGGATGGCTACACCTTC. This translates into CASRPPTDGDGYTF.

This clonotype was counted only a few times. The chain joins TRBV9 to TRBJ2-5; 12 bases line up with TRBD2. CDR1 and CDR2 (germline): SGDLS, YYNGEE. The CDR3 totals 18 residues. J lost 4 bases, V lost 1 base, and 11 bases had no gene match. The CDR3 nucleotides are TGTGCCAGCAGCGTAAAAGGTCTAGCGGGGGGGCCGCGAGAGACCCAGTACTTC. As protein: CASSVKGLAGGPRETQYF.

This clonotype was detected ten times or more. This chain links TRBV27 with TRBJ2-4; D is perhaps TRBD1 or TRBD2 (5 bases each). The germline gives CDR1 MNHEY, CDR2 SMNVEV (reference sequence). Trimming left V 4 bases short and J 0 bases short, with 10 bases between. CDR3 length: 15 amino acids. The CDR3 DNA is TGTGCCAGCAGTTGGGGGTGGGGAGCCAAAAACATTCAGTACTTC. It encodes CASSWGWGAKNIQYF.

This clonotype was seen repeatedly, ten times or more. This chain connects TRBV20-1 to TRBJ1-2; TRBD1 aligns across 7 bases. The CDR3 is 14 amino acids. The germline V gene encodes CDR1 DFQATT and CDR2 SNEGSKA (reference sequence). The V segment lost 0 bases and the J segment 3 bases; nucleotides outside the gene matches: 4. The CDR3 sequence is CSARDLQGYYGYTF. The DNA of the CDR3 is TGCAGTGCTAGAGATTTACAGGGGTACTATGGCTACACCTTC.

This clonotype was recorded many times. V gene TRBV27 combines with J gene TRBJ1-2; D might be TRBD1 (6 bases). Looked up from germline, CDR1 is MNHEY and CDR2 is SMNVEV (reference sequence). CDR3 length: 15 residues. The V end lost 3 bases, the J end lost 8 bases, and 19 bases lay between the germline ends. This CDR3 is CASSFLTGPTWGYTF. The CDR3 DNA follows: TGTGCCAGCAGTTTTCTGACAGGACCTACGTGGGGCTACACCTTC.